The 20 T cell receptor beta chains below were found in one sample sequenced in a study of cytomegalovirus exposure and HLA in healthy donors. TCRdb's copy holds only in-frame clones and misses some; the assay was immunoSEQ multiplex PCR. The profile shows approximately 170,000 clones, about 90% of them singletons. The sequenced material came from PBMCs. The receptor set was obtained from a woman under 30 in good health and CMV-seropositive.

Points on this clone: One junction end does not reproduce the germline sequence, and a read error may be involved. The rearrangement joins TRBV5-4 to TRBJ1-1; maybe TRBD1 (5 bases). The CDR3 loop spans 14 amino acids. The germline V gene has CDR1 SGHNT and CDR2 YYREEE (reference sequence). The CDR3 here is CASSLWQGNPEAFF. The CDR3 DNA follows: TGCGCCAGCAGCTTGTGGCAGGGCAACCCTGAAGCTTTCTTT.

The V call is TRBV11-2, the J call TRBJ2-7; 7 nucleotides agree with TRBD1. The germline CDR1 and CDR2 sequences are SGHAT and FQNNGV. The CDR3 contains 16 residues. V lost 2 bases, J lost 0 bases, and 7 bases stayed unmatched. The CDR3 nucleotides read TGTGCCAGCAGCTTATTACGGACAGGCCTCTCCTACGAGCAGTACTTC. This translates into CASSLLRTGLSYEQYF. Drawing the rest from reference TRBV11-2 and TRBJ2-7, the complete variable domain is EAGVAQSPRYKIIEKRQSVAFWCNPISGHATLYWYQQILGQGPKLLIQFQNNGVVDDSQLPKDRFSAERLKGVDSTLKIQPAKLEDSAVYLCASSLLRTGLSYEQYFGPGTRLTVT.

The V gene is TRBV19, the J gene TRBJ1-2; TRBD1 might be the D (6 bases). The germline CDR1 and CDR2 sequences are LNHDA and SQIVND (reference sequence). Trimming pared 3 bases from V and 4 bases from J, leaving 24 bases between. This CDR3 contains 18 residues. CDR3 bases: TGTGCCAGTAGTATCCCGTGGGGGCGCAGGGAGAAAGGCTATGGCTACACCTTC. Amino acid sequence: CASSIPWGRREKGYGYTF.

The V and J genes are TRBV2 and TRBJ2-7; D is perhaps TRBD1 (5 bases). The ends were cut back, 6 bases at V and 6 bases at J, with 9 bases in the middle. The CDR3 is 11 residues long. Germline V gene lookup returns CDR1 SNHLY and CDR2 FYNNEI. The CDR3 DNA is TGTGCCAGCAGACAGGAACTCGAGCAGTACTTC. Translated, it gives CASRQELEQYF.

The CDR3: CASSSVALAGHQETQYF. DNA of the CDR3: TGTGCCAGCAGTTCGGTGGCACTAGCGGGGCACCAAGAGACCCAGTACTTC. The chain employs TRBV27 and TRBJ2-5; TRBD2 aligns across 10 bases. In germline, CDR1 is MNHEY, CDR2 SMNVEV (reference sequence). This CDR3 has 17 residues. The ends lost 4 bases at V and 0 bases at J; junction bases unmatched: 8.

This CDR3 reads CASSSTGRTKNIQYF. The DNA of the CDR3 is TGTGCCAGCAGTTCGACAGGGCGGACCAAAAACATTCAGTACTTC. The rearrangement uses TRBV28 and TRBJ2-4, with 7 bases lining up with TRBD1. J was trimmed by 2 bases and V by 4 bases; bases with no gene match: 5. Germline lookup yields CDR1 MDHEN and CDR2 SYDVKM. This CDR3 has 15 amino acids.

This rearrangement joins TRBV27 to TRBJ2-7; D may be TRBD2 (6 bases). CDR1 and CDR2 from the germline V gene are MNHEY and SMNVEV (reference sequence). Trimming cost V 10 bases and J 6 bases, with 19 bases left between them. This CDR3 is 13 amino acids long. CDR3 sequence reads: CATWGREVGEQYF. The CDR3 nucleotides read TGTGCCACCTGGGGCAGGGAGGTGGGCGAGCAGTACTTC.

This chain connects TRBV7-2 to TRBJ1-2; no reliable D call. The CDR3 is made up of 12 amino acids. Germline values: CDR1 SGHTA, CDR2 FQGNSA. The V gene lost 5 bases and the J gene lost 7 bases, with 11 bases spanning the gap. DNA for the CDR3: TGTGCCAGCAGCCCCCCCATTAGTGGCTACACCTTC. Amino acids: CASSPPISGYTF.

This chain uses TRBV25-1 with TRBJ1-1, with D perhaps TRBD1 (5 bases). V was cut by 5 bases and J by 2 bases, with 15 bases left in between. Germline V gene sequence: CDR1 MGHDK, CDR2 SYGVNS. This CDR3 spans 15 amino acids. The CDR3 here is CASSPWEGLNTEAFF. CDR3 sequence (DNA): TGTGCCAGCAGTCCCTGGGAGGGGCTAAACACTGAAGCTTTCTTT.

The chain carries TRBV7-9 and TRBJ2-5; D possibly corresponds to TRBD2 (6 bases). Germline-derived CDR1 and CDR2 are SEHNR and FQNEAQ (reference sequence). This CDR3 comprises 14 residues. V was cut by 0 bases and J by 3 bases, with 8 bases left in between. CDR3: CASSLAGGKETQYF. CDR3 DNA sequence: TGTGCCAGCAGCTTAGCGGGGGGAAAAGAGACCCAGTACTTC.

This chain connects TRBV10-3 to TRBJ2-7, with D perhaps matching TRBD2 (5 bases). The CDR3 consists of 12 residues. V was cut by 3 bases and J by 7 bases, with 10 bases left in between. Germline assignment: CDR1 ENHRY and CDR2 SYGVKD. The CDR3 nucleotides are TGTGCCATCAGTGATAGAGGGTCTGAGCAGTACTTC. Protein sequence: CAISDRGSEQYF.

The chain combines TRBV7-9 with TRBJ1-1; D might be TRBD1 (6 bases). Germline CDR1 and CDR2: SEHNR and FQNEAQ (reference sequence). Trimming cost V 4 bases and J 4 bases, with 28 bases left between them. There are 19 residues in the CDR3. CDR3 protein: CASSSPINRDLDPSTEAFF. CDR3 DNA sequence: TGTGCCAGCAGCTCCCCCATCAACAGGGATTTAGACCCCAGCACTGAAGCTTTCTTT.

This clone showed up just once. V usage is TRBV15 and J usage is TRBJ1-3; D is possibly TRBD1 (6 bases). Per germline, CDR1 LNHNV and CDR2 YYDKDF (reference sequence). The CDR3 contains 16 residues. V was shortened by 7 bases and J by 2 bases, with 18 bases between the two germline ends. CDR3 bases: TGTGCCACCACTACCGGGACACGGGGAACTGGAAACACCATATATTTT. Amino acids: CATTTGTRGTGNTIYF. Combining the CDR3 with reference TRBV15 and TRBJ1-3 gives the whole variable domain DAMVIQNPRYQVTQFGKPVTLSCSQTLNHNVMYWYQQKSSQAPKLLFHYYDKDFNNEADTPDNFQSRRPNTSFCFLDIRSPGLGDTAMYLCATTTGTRGTGNTIYFGEGSWLTVV.

The rearrangement links TRBV20-1 to TRBJ2-3; TRBD1 might be the D (6 bases). The V end lost 6 bases, the J end lost 4 bases, and 8 bases lay between the germline ends. Germline V gene data show CDR1 as DFQATT and CDR2 as SNEGSKA (reference sequence). The CDR3 is made up of 11 amino acids. CDR3 nucleotide sequence: TGCAGTGCGGCAGGGGCAGATACGCAGTATTTT. This gives the protein CSAAGADTQYF.

The genes are TRBV6-1 and TRBJ1-4; TRBD1 is a possible D gene (6 bases). CDR3 size: 13 residues. Per the germline V gene, CDR1 is MNHNS and CDR2 is SASEGT. Between the trimmed V and J ends, which lost 4 bases and 8 bases, there was a span of 11 bases. The CDR3 here is CASSVQGTEKLFF. The CDR3 DNA follows: TGTGCCAGCAGTGTTCAGGGGACCGAAAAACTGTTTTTT.

This chain connects TRBV7-9 to TRBJ1-1; D call uncertain. The V gene's germline CDR1 is SEHNR and CDR2 FQNEAQ (reference sequence). Trimming left V 0 bases short and J 3 bases short, with 8 bases between. CDR3 size: 14 residues. The CDR3 region is CASSLAAGYTEAFF. CDR3 DNA: TGTGCCAGCAGCTTAGCGGCCGGGTACACTGAAGCTTTCTTT.

The chain has TRBV9 and TRBJ2-1, with a possible D match to TRBD2 (6 bases). V shed 0 bases and J shed 7 bases, with 14 bases lying between them. This CDR3 comprises 15 residues. Germline CDR1 SGDLS, CDR2 YYNGEE. The CDR3 spells CASSVEPGLLNEQFF. The CDR3 region has the DNA TGTGCCAGCAGCGTAGAACCGGGACTGCTTAATGAGCAGTTCTTC. Using reference TRBV9 and TRBJ2-1 for the parts outside the CDR3, the full variable domain is DSGVTQTPKHLITATGQRVTLRCSPRSGDLSVYWYQQSLDQGLQFLIQYYNGEERAKGNILERFSAQQFPDLHSELNLSSLELGDSALYFCASSVEPGLLNEQFFGPGTRLTVL.

Only a few counts were recorded for this clone. This chain joins TRBV5-8 and TRBJ2-2, with D uncertain. The CDR3 runs to 15 residues. The germline gives CDR1 SGHTS, CDR2 YDEGEE. Trimming cost V 6 bases and J 1 base, with 13 bases left between them. The chain's CDR3 is CASTRYPQNTGELFF. In DNA form, the CDR3 reads TGTGCCAGCACCCGGTACCCCCAGAACACCGGGGAGCTGTTTTTT.

The chain is built from TRBV10-3 and TRBJ2-7; D unclear. V was clipped by 6 bases and J by 6 bases, with 18 bases between them. From germline, CDR1 is ENHRY and CDR2 SYGVKD. The CDR3 sequence is 14 residues long. The CDR3 spells CAISPIGQVGEQYF. The CDR3 DNA reads TGTGCCATCAGCCCTATCGGCCAGGTGGGCGAGCAGTACTTC.

A single count supports this clone. The J gene is TRBJ2-2, the V gene TRBV5-1, with 8 bases fitting TRBD1. This CDR3 comprises 16 residues. V was clipped by 2 bases and J by 4 bases; unmatched bases: 7. CDR1 and CDR2 (germline): SGHRS, YFSETQ. Written as DNA, the CDR3 is TGCGCCAGCAGCTTTCCAGGGGGCGCGGGCACCGGGGAGCTGTTTTTT. This gives the protein CASSFPGGAGTGELFF. The whole variable domain, filled in from reference TRBV5-1 and TRBJ2-2, reads KAGVTQTPRYLIKTRGQQVTLSCSPISGHRSVSWYQQTPGQGLQFLFEYFSETQRNKGNFPGRFSGRQFSNSRSEMNVSTLELGDSALYLCASSFPGGAGTGELFFGEGSRLTVL.